The present T cell receptor beta chain was sequenced within a study of blood T cell repertoires in COVID-19. Study in general: Acute and convalescent COVID-19 samples came from the United States, Italy and Spain. Sample material is recorded as cDNA or gDNA derived from T cells, B-cell-depleted T cells, or PBMCs.

The CDR3 is 13 residues long. V shed 0 bases and J shed 5 bases, with 7 bases lying between them. Germline V gene lookup returns CDR1 SGHRS and CDR2 YFSETQ. This table comes from immunoSEQ multiplex PCR, and its TCRdb copy is limited to in-frame clones, with some not included. The table has 200,000 to 250,000 clones, about 88% seen once; the top ten hold 2.1%. This chain connects TRBV5-1 to TRBJ2-3; weak D call: TRBD2 (5 bases). This receptor was obtained from a woman aged 40-49 years who had recovered from COVID-19. The source material was peripheral blood. The CDR3 nucleotides are TGCGCCAGCAGCTTGGGGGAGAGAGATACGCAGTATTTT. As protein: CASSLGERDTQYF.